In this sample, the clone carrying this TCR beta chain turned up a few times. V was pared by 3 bases and J by 4 bases, with 11 bases between. This CDR3 is 14 amino acids long. Germline V CDR1 and CDR2: MDHEN, SYDVKM. The entry originates in a study of early T cells in non-severe SARS-CoV-2 infection. Researchers attached unique molecular identifiers to individual cDNA molecules. TCRdb fed the 5' RACE reads into MiXCR, producing one record per CDR3 protein. The sample shows 100,000 to 120,000 distinct CDR3 sequences, over 10% of them seen only once. This receptor was taken from an adult who was a healthcare worker with PCR-confirmed SARS-CoV-2 infection or an uninfected control (not recorded which). The chain recombines TRBV28 with TRBJ2-3; unclear D gene. Sequencing input: whole blood. The CDR3 sequence: CASSFDRAADTQYF. The CDR3 DNA sequence: TGTGCCAGCAGTTTCGATAGGGCCGCAGATACGCAGTATTTT.